This T cell receptor beta chain was obtained from a study of CD8+ T cells in alopecia areata. General study findings and limits: While tofacitinib was given, many expanded lesional clones persisted in scalp and blood. Tofacitinib yielded significantly lower scalp clonality and fewer expanded CD8+ clones among the top 100.

With regard to this clone: Its specificity is unknown.

Unmatched junction bases numbered 6, after V lost 1 base and J lost 9 bases. This CDR3 has 14 residues. Germline CDR1 and CDR2: SNHLY and FYNNEI. The sequencing template was cDNA reverse transcribed from extracted RNA. Assay used: immunoSEQ multiplex PCR; TCRdb lists only in-frame clones, some missing. The repertoire includes about 270,000 clones, approximately 60% of them detected once, and roughly 0.93% sits in the top ten. This sample's treatment: oral pan-JAK inhibitor, 5-10 mg twice daily. V gene TRBV2 combines with J gene TRBJ1-5; 7 bases are shared with TRBD1. This receptor was obtained from a human donor with alopecia areata. Sequences were derived from CD4+ T cells sorted from blood, sampled at roughly week 52, from a patient treated with tofacitinib. The CDR3 spells CASSEEGATTPQHF. The CDR3 DNA reads TGTGCCAGCAGTGAAGAGGGGGCGACGACGCCCCAGCATTTT.